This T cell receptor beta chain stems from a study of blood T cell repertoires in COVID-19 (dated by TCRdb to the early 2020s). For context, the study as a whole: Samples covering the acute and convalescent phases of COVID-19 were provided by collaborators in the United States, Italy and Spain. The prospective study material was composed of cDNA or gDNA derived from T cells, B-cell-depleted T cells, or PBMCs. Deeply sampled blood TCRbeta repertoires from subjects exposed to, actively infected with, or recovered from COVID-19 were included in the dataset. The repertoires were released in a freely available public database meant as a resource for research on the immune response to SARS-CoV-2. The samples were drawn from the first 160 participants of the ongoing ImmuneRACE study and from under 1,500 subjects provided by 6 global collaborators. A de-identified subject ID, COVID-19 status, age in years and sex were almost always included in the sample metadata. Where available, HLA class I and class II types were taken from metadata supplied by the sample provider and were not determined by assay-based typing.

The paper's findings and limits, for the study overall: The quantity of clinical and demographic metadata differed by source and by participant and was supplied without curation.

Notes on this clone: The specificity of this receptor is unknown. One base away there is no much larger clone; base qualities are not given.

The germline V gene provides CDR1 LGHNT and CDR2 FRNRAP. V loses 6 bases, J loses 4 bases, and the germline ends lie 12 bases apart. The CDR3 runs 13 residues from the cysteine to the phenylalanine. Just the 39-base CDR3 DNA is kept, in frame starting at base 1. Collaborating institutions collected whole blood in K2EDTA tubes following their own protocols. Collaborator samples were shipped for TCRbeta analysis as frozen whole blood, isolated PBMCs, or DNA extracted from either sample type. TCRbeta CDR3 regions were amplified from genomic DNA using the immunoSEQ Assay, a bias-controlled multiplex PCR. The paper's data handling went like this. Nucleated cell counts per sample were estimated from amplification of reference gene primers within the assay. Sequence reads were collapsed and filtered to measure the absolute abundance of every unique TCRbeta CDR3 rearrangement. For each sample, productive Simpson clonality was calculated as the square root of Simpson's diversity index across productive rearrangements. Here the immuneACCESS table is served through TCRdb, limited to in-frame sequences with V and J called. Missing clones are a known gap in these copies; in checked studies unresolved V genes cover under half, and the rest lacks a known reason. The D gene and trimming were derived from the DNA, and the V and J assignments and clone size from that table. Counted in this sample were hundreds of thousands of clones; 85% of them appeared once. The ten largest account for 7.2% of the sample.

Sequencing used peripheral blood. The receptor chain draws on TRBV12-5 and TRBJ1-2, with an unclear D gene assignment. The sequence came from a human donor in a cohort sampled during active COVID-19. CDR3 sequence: CASGHGITYGYTF. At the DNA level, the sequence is TGTGCTAGTGGCCACGGGATTACCTATGGCTACACCTTC.